These 13 T cell receptor beta chains originate from one sample sequenced in a study of blood T cell repertoires in COVID-19. Here immunoSEQ multiplex PCR was the method, and the copy in TCRdb shows in-frame clones only, minus some. The sample has 380,000 or so clones; approximately 80% are singletons. The sample consisted of peripheral blood. The receptors were sampled from a human donor with acute or convalescent COVID-19. The donor label of this sample is uncertain.

This chain joins TRBV5-1 and TRBJ2-1, with D possibly being TRBD2 (5 bases). Deletions cut 7 bases from V and 0 bases from J, with 20 bases between. Looked up from germline, CDR1 is SGHRS and CDR2 is YFSETQ. The CDR3 contains 17 residues. This CDR3 reads CASSHWAGISSYNEQFF. CDR3 DNA: TGCGCCAGCTCACACTGGGCCGGGATTAGCTCCTACAATGAGCAGTTCTTC.

The gene calls are TRBV28 and TRBJ2-1; TRBD1 aligns across 10 bases. Germline V gives CDR1 MDHEN, CDR2 SYDVKM. CDR3 length equals 15 residues. V shed 5 bases and J 5 bases; nucleotides not matched to a gene: 6. CDR3 protein: CASSIRQGAHNEQFF. The CDR3 DNA follows: TGTGCCAGCAGTATCCGACAGGGGGCACACAATGAGCAGTTCTTC.

V usage is TRBV6-2 or TRBV6-3 and J usage is TRBJ1-5; no clear D. The germline gives CDR1 MNHEY, CDR2 SVGEGT. V lost 2 bases and J lost 5, with 10 bases in between. This CDR3 has 14 amino acids. DNA for the CDR3: TGTGCCAGCAGTTACCGTCACGGGGATCAGCCCCAGCATTTT. It encodes CASSYRHGDQPQHF.

This clone was counted only a few times. Here the CDR3 DNA reads TGTGCCAGCAGCACTACAGGGGTAGTCTATGGCTACACCTTC. This encodes CASSTTGVVYGYTF. V gene TRBV6-5 combines with J gene TRBJ1-2; 7 nucleotides line up with TRBD1. The V gene's germline CDR1 is MNHEY and CDR2 SVGAGI. V gave up 6 bases and J gave up 4 bases; unmatched junction bases: 8. This CDR3 spans 14 amino acids.

This chain links TRBV19 with TRBJ1-5, with TRBD1 identical over 8 bases. The V segment lost 6 bases and the J segment 3 bases; nucleotides outside the gene matches: 7. This CDR3 comprises 15 residues. Germline V gene lookup returns CDR1 LNHDA and CDR2 SQIVND (reference sequence). The CDR3 DNA reads as TGTGCCAGTAGGTCACAGGGGGGAACCAATCAGCCCCAGCATTTT. Its protein is CASRSQGGTNQPQHF.

This chain links TRBV10-3 with TRBJ1-3; D uncertain. Germline V gives CDR1 ENHRY, CDR2 SYGVKD. This CDR3 has 15 amino acids. Trimming pared 4 bases from V and 0 bases from J, leaving 10 bases between. The CDR3 region is CAISGSPLSGNTIYF. The DNA of the CDR3 is TGTGCCATCAGTGGATCCCCACTCTCTGGAAACACCATATATTTT.

This clone was recorded only once. The chain is built from TRBV11-3 and TRBJ2-2; 12 bases line up with TRBD2. V dropped 6 bases and J dropped 6; count of bases not matched to a gene: 8. Germline V gene lookup returns CDR1 SGHNT and CDR2 YENEEA. The length of the CDR3 is 16 residues. The CDR3 is CASSSSGGAFSGELFF. The CDR3 DNA sequence: TGTGCCAGCAGTTCTAGCGGGGGGGCGTTCTCCGGGGAGCTGTTTTTT.

This chain links TRBV7-9 with TRBJ1-3; D gene uncertain. The CDR3 has 13 amino acids. Trimming removed 2 bases from V and 7 bases from J, with 9 bases in between. Germline V CDR1 and CDR2: SEHNR, FQNEAQ (reference sequence). CDR3 coding DNA: TGTGCCAGCAGCTTATCTGGGGAGAACACCATATATTTT. It encodes CASSLSGENTIYF.

The rearrangement joins TRBV6-5 to TRBJ1-2; maybe TRBD1 (5 bases). Trimming took off 0 bases at V and 8 bases at J, with 16 bases between the two ends. CDR3 length: 15 amino acids. Germline V gene data show CDR1 as MNHEY and CDR2 as SVGAGI. The CDR3 loop is CASSYSPGAGYGYTF. The CDR3 DNA follows: TGTGCCAGCAGTTACTCCCCTGGAGCAGGGTACGGCTACACCTTC.

The chain couples TRBV19 to TRBJ2-3, with D unresolved. Trimming stripped 3 bases from V and 4 bases from J, with 14 bases between. Germline CDR1 LNHDA, CDR2 SQIVND (reference sequence). CDR3 length equals 15 residues. This CDR3 reads CASSIWVQAADTQYF. CDR3 coding DNA: TGTGCCAGTAGTATCTGGGTTCAGGCCGCAGATACGCAGTATTTT.

CDR3 nucleotide sequence: TGTGCCAGCAGCTTAGGGCAGGGTTACAATCAGCCCCAGCATTTT. It yields the protein CASSLGQGYNQPQHF. The rearrangement joins TRBV13 to TRBJ1-5, with D possibly being TRBD1 (5 bases). The CDR3 is 15 residues long. Germline lookup yields CDR1 PRHDT and CDR2 FYEKMQ (reference sequence). V was cut by 0 bases and J by 3 bases, with 9 bases left in between.

The chain carries TRBV29-1 and TRBJ2-1, with TRBD1 matching over 8 bases. The CDR3 runs to 13 residues. Germline CDR1 and CDR2: SQVTM and ANQGSEA. V was clipped by 7 bases and J by 3 bases; unmatched bases: 5. The CDR3 here is CSAQGQVYNEQFF. As DNA, the CDR3 is TGCAGCGCCCAGGGACAGGTCTACAATGAGCAGTTCTTC.

The J gene is TRBJ2-5, the V gene TRBV28; 8 positions match TRBD1. Looked up from germline, CDR1 is MDHEN and CDR2 is SYDVKM. The length of the CDR3 is 16 residues. V shed 2 bases, J shed 1 base, and the junction held 6 bases outside the gene matches. The CDR3 spells CASSLGSTGGQETQYF. CDR3 nucleotides: TGTGCCAGCAGTTTAGGGTCCACAGGGGGCCAAGAGACCCAGTACTTC.